Below, 5 T cell receptor beta chains from the same sample are listed, as sequenced in a study of T-cell reconstitution after alpha-beta-depleted transplantation in children. A TCRbeta library incorporating unique molecular identifiers was prepared. TCRdb reprocessed the PCR reads via MiXCR and lists one record per CDR3 protein. The sample lists over 150,000 distinct CDR3 sequences, over 8.5% occurring once. Here the sequenced sample was PBMCs, taken before TCRalphabeta/CD19-depleted stem cell transplant. These receptors all stem from a boy aged 2 to 10 with acute myeloid leukemia, due to receive a stem cell transplant.

This clonotype was observed at least ten times. This sequence joins TRBV7-8 and TRBJ2-7; D is uncertain. Trimming left V 2 bases short and J 5 bases short, with 10 bases between. CDR3 length: 13 residues. Germline V lookup: CDR1 SGHVS, CDR2 FQNEAQ. The DNA for the CDR3 is TGTGCCAGCAGCTTACAGGTTTGGGACGAGCAGTACGTC. This codes for CASSLQVWDEQYV.

This clonotype appeared a few times. V and J are TRBV30 and TRBJ2-1, with no clear D. Trimming cost V 5 bases and J 4 bases, with 9 bases left between them. The CDR3 extends over 12 amino acids. Germline assignment: CDR1 GTSNPN and CDR2 SVGIG (reference sequence). The CDR3 loop is CAWYQEYNEQFF. DNA for the CDR3: TGTGCCTGGTACCAGGAGTACAATGAGCAGTTCTTC.

A note on this clonotype: A much larger clone lies one base from this, so it may be a read error. The rearrangement uses TRBV29-1 and TRBJ2-1; D is uncertain. Germline V gene sequence: CDR1 SQVTM, CDR2 ANQGSEA. The CDR3 spans 11 residues. The CDR3 bases are TGCAGCGTTGTGTTGGGCAATGAGCGGTTCTTC. Amino acid sequence: CSVVLGNERFF.

This clonotype was counted many times. The V gene is TRBV27, the J gene TRBJ2-5; D gene uncertain. Germline V CDR1 and CDR2: MNHEY, SMNVEV (reference sequence). The V gene lost 6 bases and the J gene lost 3 bases, with 11 bases spanning the gap. The CDR3 is made up of 13 amino acids. CDR3 in amino acids: CASSPTVEETQYF. The CDR3 DNA reads as TGTGCCAGCAGCCCAACGGTCGAAGAGACCCAGTACTTC.

This clonotype has at least ten counts. V gene TRBV13 combines with J gene TRBJ2-7; D possibly corresponds to TRBD2 (6 bases). This CDR3 is built from 14 residues. Trimming cost V 9 bases and J 0 bases, with 15 bases left between them. Germline CDR1 reads PRHDT; CDR2 reads FYEKMQ (reference sequence). In DNA, the CDR3 is TGTGCCAGTCGACAAGGAGGGAGCTCCTACGAGCAGTACGTC. Its protein product is CASRQGGSSYEQYV.